This is a list of T cell receptor beta chains from one sample in a study of shared clonotypes between healthy human individuals. Clones were read by immunoSEQ multiplex PCR, and TCRdb kept only the in-frame ones, dropping some. The repertoire has about 2,200,000 clones, about 92% of them found once; the top ten carry about 1.8%. The sequenced sample consisted of naive CD8+ T cells from PBMCs. All receptors come from a man aged 18 to 30 in good health. Some clones in this sample may be carry-over from other donors' samples. CDR3s include the opening cysteine and the closing phenylalanine or tryptophan. Each record gives: clone size, J gene, D gene, V gene, CDR3 protein, CDR3 DNA. A D gene is named only where the DNA matches it firmly. Size is omitted from some rows. Given values are once, few, many or a class for expanded clones.

>NA|TRBJ2-2|NA|TRBV6-1
CATLQETGELFF
TGTGCCACACTTCAGGAGACCGGGGAGCTGTTTTTT
>NA|TRBJ1-2|TRBD1|TRBV11-2
CASSFTGGFGYTF
TGTGCCAGCAGCTTCACAGGGGGTTTTGGCTACACCTTC
>NA|TRBJ2-3|NA|TRBV7-9
CASTGGREITDTQYF
TGTGCCAGCACAGGGGGGCGGGAGATCACAGATACGCAGTATTTT
>NA|TRBJ1-4|NA|TRBV11-2
CASSGGFGTNEKLFF
TGTGCCAGCAGCGGGGGGTTCGGAACTAATGAAAAACTGTTTTTT
>once|TRBJ2-6|NA|TRBV7-9
CASSSPTSGANVLTF
TGTGCCAGCAGCAGCCCGACTTCTGGGGCCAACGTCCTGACTTTC
>once|TRBJ1-1|NA|TRBV19
CASSIEDSMNTEAFF
TGTGCCAGTAGTATAGAGGACAGTATGAACACTGAAGCTTTCTTT
>NA|TRBJ1-5|NA|TRBV6-5
CASSSYLGQPQHF
TGTGCCAGCAGTTCTTACTTGGGCCAGCCCCAGCATTTT
>few|TRBJ2-4|TRBD1|TRBV10-1
CASSAGTGLTLAKNIQYF
TGCGCCAGCAGCGCCGGGACAGGACTAACTTTAGCCAAAAACATTCAGTACTTC
>NA|TRBJ2-2|NA|TRBV27
CASSAAGYTGELFF
TGTGCCAGCTCCGCGGCAGGGTACACCGGGGAGCTGTTTTTT
>NA|TRBJ1-2|NA|TRBV27
CASSGGTVYGYTF
TGTGCCAGCAGCGGCGGGACGGTCTATGGCTACACCTTC
>NA|TRBJ2-1|TRBD2|TRBV5-4
CASRISGSPNEQFF
TGTGCCAGCAGAATCAGCGGGAGCCCTAATGAGCAGTTCTTC
>NA|TRBJ1-2|NA|TRBV19
CASSWLYGYTF
TGTGCCAGTAGTTGGTTATATGGCTACACCTTC
>NA|TRBJ2-7|NA|TRBV6-5
CASSYSIRRSYEQYF
TGTGCCAGCAGTTACTCGATTCGTAGATCCTACGAGCAGTACTTC
>NA|TRBJ2-1|NA|TRBV28
CASSTGLLDNEQFF
TGTGCCAGCAGTACGGGACTCCTGGACAATGAGCAGTTCTTC
>once|TRBJ2-7|TRBD2|TRBV27
CASSLRASGPYEQYF
TGTGCCAGCAGTTTAAGGGCTAGCGGTCCCTACGAGCAGTACTTC
>NA|TRBJ2-2|TRBD2|TRBV9
CASSVSELAGVTGELFF
TGTGCCAGCAGCGTATCTGAACTAGCGGGAGTTACGGGGGAGCTGTTTTTT
>NA|TRBJ2-7|NA|TRBV28
CASSPSTQFGAYEQYF
TGTGCCAGCAGTCCGTCAACCCAGTTTGGGGCCTACGAGCAGTACTTC
>NA|TRBJ1-4|NA|TRBV6-1
CASSEARAGKEKLFF
TGTGCCAGCAGTGAAGCTAGGGCAGGGAAAGAAAAACTGTTTTTT
>NA|TRBJ2-7|NA|TRBV11-3
CASSQSGGPYYEQYF
TGTGCCAGCAGCCAAAGCGGAGGCCCCTACTACGAGCAGTACTTC
>NA|TRBJ2-1|NA|TRBV4-2
CASSQVKFNEQFF
TGTGCCAGCAGCCAAGTAAAGTTTAATGAGCAGTTCTTC
>NA|TRBJ2-7|TRBD1|TRBV11-2
CASSLASYPGTGGYEQYF
TGTGCCAGCAGCTTAGCCTCTTACCCCGGGACAGGGGGCTACGAGCAGTACTTC
>NA|TRBJ2-1|NA|TRBV30
CAWSRGGYNNEQFF
TGTGCCTGGAGTAGGGGGGGGTACAACAATGAGCAGTTCTTC
>NA|TRBJ2-7|NA|TRBV4-3
CASSQDPTWGNEQYF
TGCGCCAGCAGCCAAGATCCCACATGGGGGAACGAGCAGTACTTC
>NA|TRBJ2-7|NA|TRBV30
CAWSVMGDYEQYF
TGTGCCTGGAGTGTTATGGGAGACTACGAGCAGTACTTC
>NA|TRBJ1-3|NA|TRBV11-2
CASSEGSGPGNTIYF
TGTGCCAGCAGCGAAGGCTCAGGGCCCGGAAACACCATATATTTT
>NA|TRBJ2-3|NA|TRBV4-3
CASSQEGRGLHQGTQYF
TGCGCCAGCAGCCAAGAGGGGCGGGGCCTCCACCAGGGGACGCAGTATTTT
>NA|TRBJ2-7|TRBD1|TRBV4-2
CASSQGGDRGHEQYF
TGTGCCAGCAGCCAAGGGGGGGACAGGGGCCACGAGCAGTACTTC
>NA|TRBJ2-7|TRBD1|TRBV7-8
CASSASPGQFREQYF
TGTGCCAGCAGCGCCAGCCCGGGACAGTTTAGGGAGCAGTACTTC
>NA|TRBJ2-7|TRBD1|TRBV28
CASSAGTVTYEQYF
TGTGCCAGCAGTGCCGGGACAGTCACCTACGAGCAGTACTTC
>NA|TRBJ2-7|TRBD1|TRBV5-1
CASSFRQGIAYEQYF
TGCGCCAGCAGCTTTCGACAGGGGATCGCCTACGAGCAGTACTTC
>NA|TRBJ2-1|TRBD2|TRBV7-8
CASSFGTLAGTYNEQFF
TGTGCCAGCAGCTTCGGGACTCTAGCGGGCACCTACAATGAGCAGTTCTTC
>NA|TRBJ1-4|NA|TRBV4-2
CASSQDNKRDIWITNEKLFF
TGTGCCAGCAGCCAAGACAACAAGCGGGACATTTGGATAACTAATGAAAAACTGTTTTTT
>NA|TRBJ2-1|NA|TRBV5-6
CASSLDSPNEQFF
TGTGCCAGCAGCCTAGACAGCCCCAATGAGCAGTTCTTC
>NA|TRBJ2-7|NA|TRBV5-6
CASSTTAYEQYF
TGTGCCAGCAGCACGACAGCCTACGAGCAGTACTTC
>NA|TRBJ2-3|NA|TRBV10-3
CAINGPRGTQYF
TGTGCCATCAATGGACCACGCGGTACGCAGTATTTT
>NA|TRBJ2-7|NA|TRBV28
CASSPRGGGSYEQYF
TGTGCCAGCAGTCCCCGGGGAGGGGGATCCTACGAGCAGTACTTC
>NA|TRBJ2-3|NA|TRBV5-8
CASSWRTDTQYF
TGTGCCAGCAGCTGGCGTACAGATACGCAGTATTTT
>NA|TRBJ2-3|NA|TRBV7-9
CASSPGSHVDTQYF
TGTGCCAGCAGCCCGGGCTCCCATGTAGATACGCAGTATTTT
>NA|TRBJ2-3|NA|TRBV4-2
CASSQDVVSPQYF
TGTGCCAGCAGCCAAGATGTGGTTTCGCCGCAGTATTTT
>NA|TRBJ2-2|NA|TRBV5-1
CASSYLRGYSTGELFF
TGCGCCAGCAGTTATTTACGGGGGTACTCCACCGGGGAGCTGTTTTTT
>NA|TRBJ2-3|TRBD2|TRBV7-9
CGAGGPTDTQYF
TGTGGGGCGGGAGGACCCACAGATACGCAGTATTTT
>NA|TRBJ1-2|NA|TRBV29-1
CSTRRDYGYTF
TGCAGCACACGGAGGGACTATGGCTACACCTTC
>NA|TRBJ1-2|TRBD1|TRBV9
CASTQTPDRGNYGYTF
TGTGCCAGCACCCAGACCCCGGACAGGGGAAACTATGGCTACACCTTC